Given below is one T cell receptor beta chain in context. Data came from immunoSEQ multiplex PCR; TCRdb stores just in-frame clones and leaves some out. The sample holds fewer than 400,000 clones, about nine tenths seen once. This sample is part of a study of blood T cell repertoires in COVID-19. The ends were cut back, 3 bases at V and 3 bases at J, with 11 bases in the middle. CDR1 is MNHNS, CDR2 SASEGT, per germline. The CDR3 loop spans 14 amino acids. This clonotype was sampled from a man in his sixties who had recovered from COVID-19. The specimen was PBMCs or T cells enriched from blood (not recorded which). The chain combines TRBV6-1 with TRBJ1-1; the D gene is possibly TRBD1 (6 bases). The CDR3 loop is CASSDVGAYTEAFF. The CDR3 DNA follows: TGTGCCAGCAGTGATGTGGGGGCGTACACTGAAGCTTTCTTT.